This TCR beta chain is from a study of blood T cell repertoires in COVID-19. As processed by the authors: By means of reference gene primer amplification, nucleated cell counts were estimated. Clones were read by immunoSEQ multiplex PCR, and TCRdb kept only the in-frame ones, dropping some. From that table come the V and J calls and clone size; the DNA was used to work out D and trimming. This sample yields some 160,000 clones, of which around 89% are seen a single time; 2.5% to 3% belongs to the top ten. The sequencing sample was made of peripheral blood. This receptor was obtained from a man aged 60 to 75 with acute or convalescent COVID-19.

For the CDR3, the DNA is TGTGCCAGCTCACCGCGCCAGGGAATTGAGCAGTTCTTC. This codes for CASSPRQGIEQFF. The rearrangement links TRBV18 to TRBJ2-1; a possible D gene is TRBD1 (5 bases). The germline CDR1 and CDR2 sequences are KGHSH and LQKENI. With 3 bases removed from V and 9 bases from J, the gap between germline ends came to 12 bases. The CDR3 covers 13 residues.